The present entry profiles one T cell receptor (beta chain) with its context. The antigen remains undetermined. The CDR3 carries no conserved terminal phenylalanine or tryptophan, so it likely arises from a read error. These data belong to a study of tumor and adjacent non-tumor tissue in lung cancer. Findings and limits, study-wide: TCR diversity was significantly greater in tumor than normal lung tissue.

This CDR3 contains 14 residues. Germline CDR1 MGHRA, CDR2 YSYEKL. Three rounds of nested PCR, following a modified ARM-PCR protocol, produced the TCRbeta library. A single record per CDR3 protein comes from TCRdb applying MiXCR to the multiplex PCR reads. Seen here are roughly 81,000 distinct CDR3 sequences, roughly two thirds observed once, and the top ten hold roughly 14%. This sample's RNA came from whole unsorted tissue. The sequence came from a man aged 65 to 79 with non-small cell lung cancer. What was sequenced was lung tumor tissue. This chain links TRBV4-1 with TRBJ2-3; 10 nucleotides agree with TRBD2. The CDR3 bases are TGCGCCAGCCGCCAAGGCCTAGCGGGAGATAGGCAGTATTTG. Translating it yields CASRQGLAGDRQYL.